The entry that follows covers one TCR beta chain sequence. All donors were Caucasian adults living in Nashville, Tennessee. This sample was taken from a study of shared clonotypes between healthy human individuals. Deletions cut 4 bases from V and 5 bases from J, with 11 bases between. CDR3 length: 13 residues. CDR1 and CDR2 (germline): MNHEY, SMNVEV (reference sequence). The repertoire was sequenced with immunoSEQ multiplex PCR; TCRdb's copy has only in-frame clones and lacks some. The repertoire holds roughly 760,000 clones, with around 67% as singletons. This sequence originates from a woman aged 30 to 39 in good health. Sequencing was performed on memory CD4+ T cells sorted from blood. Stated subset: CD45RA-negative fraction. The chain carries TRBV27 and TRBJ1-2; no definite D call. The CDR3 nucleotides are TGTGCCAGCAGTTCGGGTCGGCGTTATGGCTACACCTTC. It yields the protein CASSSGRRYGYTF.